These 29 T cell receptor beta chains originate from one sample sequenced in a study of blood T cells in healthy people across ages. Primed by a sample-barcoded 5' primer and a J-beta primer mix, a second PCR proceeded for about 6 to 11 cycles. Each CDR3 protein gets one entry after TCRdb re-called the 5' RACE reads with MiXCR. The table includes about 1,000,000 distinct CDR3 sequences, around 45% detected once. The sample comprised blood. The receptors were sampled from a woman aged 60-75 years in good health.

In its sample, this clonotype was seen a few times. The V and J genes are TRBV12-3 or TRBV12-4 and TRBJ2-1; 9 bases agree with TRBD1. Losses at the gene ends were 3 bases for V and 5 bases for J; bases not matched to a gene: 5. The CDR3 runs to 15 residues. CDR3 sequence: CASSFGDRDNNEQFF. The CDR3 DNA sequence: TGTGCCAGCAGTTTTGGGGACAGGGATAACAATGAGCAGTTCTTC.

The chain has TRBV27 and TRBJ2-1; perhaps TRBD2 as D (6 bases). Germline V gene data show CDR1 as MNHEY and CDR2 as SMNVEV (reference sequence). This CDR3 region has 15 residues. Trimming stripped 4 bases from V and 1 base from J, with 11 bases between. CDR3 protein: CASSSPGDSYNEQFF. The CDR3 DNA reads TGTGCCAGCAGTTCCCCGGGGGATTCCTACAATGAGCAGTTCTTC.

The chain links TRBV6-2 or TRBV6-3 to TRBJ2-7, with 7 positions matching TRBD1. Germline assignment: CDR1 MNHEY and CDR2 SVGEGT. The trim removed 6 bases at V and 4 bases at J, leaving 9 bases unmatched. The CDR3 totals 14 residues. CDR3 amino acids: CASRGTASGYEQYF. The CDR3 DNA reads as TGTGCCAGCAGAGGGACAGCCTCGGGTTACGAGCAGTACTTC.

This sequence joins TRBV6-5 and TRBJ1-1; a weak D match, TRBD1 (6 bases). This CDR3 has 14 residues. The V end was cut by 6 bases, the J end by 4 bases, with 15 bases between. CDR1 is MNHEY and CDR2 is SVGAGI in the germline V gene. In nucleotides, the CDR3 is TGTGCCAGCAGAGGCGGGGGGGCCGGCACTGAAGCTTTCTTT. Its protein is CASRGGGAGTEAFF.

The chain is built from TRBV5-6 and TRBJ1-2, with 7 bases fitting TRBD1. V was clipped by 2 bases and J by 5 bases; unmatched bases: 6. This CDR3 has 14 residues. The germline CDR1 and CDR2 sequences are SGHDT and YYEEEE. The CDR3 protein is CASSLIQGEYGYTF. CDR3 nucleotides: TGTGCCAGCAGCTTAATCCAGGGGGAGTATGGCTACACCTTC.

The gene calls are TRBV12-5 and TRBJ1-2, with D perhaps matching TRBD1 (5 bases). The germline V gene encodes CDR1 LGHNT and CDR2 FRNRAP. V gave up 5 bases and J gave up 8 bases, with 18 bases separating them. This CDR3 comprises 14 residues. This CDR3 reads CASGEVNPRGGYTF. DNA for the CDR3: TGTGCTAGTGGTGAAGTCAACCCCCGGGGCGGCTACACCTTC.

The chain uses TRBV28 and TRBJ2-4, with 7 bases matching TRBD1. Germline V gene data show CDR1 as MDHEN and CDR2 as SYDVKM. V dropped 0 bases and J dropped 5; count of bases not matched to a gene: 1. The CDR3 spans 14 residues. CDR3 sequence reads: CASSLWGTENIQYF. DNA of the CDR3: TGTGCCAGCAGTTTATGGGGGACAGAAAACATTCAGTACTTC.

The gene calls are TRBV7-3 and TRBJ2-5; possibly TRBD1 for D (6 bases). The DNA end favors TRBJ2-7, so the J call may be wrong. Germline CDR1 SGHTA, CDR2 FQGTGA. This CDR3 contains 14 residues. CDR3 bases: TGTGCCAGCAGCTTAACCCCGGACAGACACGAGCAGTACTTC. This translates into CASSLTPDRHEQYF.

This chain connects TRBV7-2 to TRBJ2-5, with D tentatively TRBD1 or TRBD2 (5 bases each). The V gene lost 1 base and the J gene lost 5 bases, with 17 bases spanning the gap. The CDR3 contains 16 residues. Germline V gene data show CDR1 as SGHTA and CDR2 as FQGNSA. In nucleotides, the CDR3 is TGTGCCAGCAGCTTAGGGGACCTAGAAATCCGGGAGACCCAGTACTTC. This encodes CASSLGDLEIRETQYF.

The V call is TRBV5-1, the J call TRBJ2-3; D is possibly TRBD2 (6 bases). The CDR3 runs 16 residues. Germline V lookup: CDR1 SGHRS, CDR2 YFSETQ. V lost 4 bases to trimming and J lost 4 bases, with 19 bases between them. DNA of the CDR3: TGCGCCAGCAGCAATAATCTTGCGGGAAGTGCAGATACGCAGTATTTT. Amino acids: CASSNNLAGSADTQYF.

The V call is TRBV6-2 or TRBV6-3, the J call TRBJ2-2, with 7 bases matching TRBD2. V lost 2 bases and J lost 3; bases outside the gene matches: 12. CDR3 length: 18 residues. CDR1 and CDR2 from the germline V gene are MNHEY and SVGEGT. CDR3 residues: CASSYTSGEGYDTGELFF. In DNA form, the CDR3 reads TGTGCCAGCAGTTACACTTCTGGGGAGGGGTACGACACCGGGGAGCTGTTTTTT.

This clonotype has more than one count but fewer than ten. The V gene is TRBV6-1, the J gene TRBJ2-1, with a possible D match to TRBD2 (5 bases). Germline loops: CDR1 MNHNS, CDR2 SASEGT. This CDR3 has 14 residues. Between the trimmed V and J ends, which lost 1 base and 6 bases, there was a span of 10 bases. CDR3 nucleotide sequence: TGTGCCAGCAGTGAAGGGCTAGCAAGCAATGAGCAGTTCTTC. Translating it yields CASSEGLASNEQFF.

The CDR3 reads CASRKSGGMNTGELFF. The CDR3 nucleotides are TGTGCCAGCAGAAAAAGCGGGGGTATGAACACCGGGGAGCTGTTTTTT. This chain connects TRBV5-4 to TRBJ2-2; 8 nucleotides align to TRBD2. The CDR3 has 16 residues. Germline CDR1 is SGHNT and CDR2 is YYREEE (reference sequence). The ends lost 5 bases at V and 1 base at J; junction bases unmatched: 7. Full variable domain (rest looked up from reference TRBV5-4 and TRBJ2-2): ETGVTQSPTHLIKTRGQQVTLRCSSQSGHNTVSWYQQALGQGPQFIFQYYREEENGRGNFPPRFSGLQFPNYSSELNVNALELDDSALYLCASRKSGGMNTGELFFGEGSRLTVL.

V gene TRBV6-5 combines with J gene TRBJ2-1, with 13 nucleotides matching TRBD2. Germline V gene sequence: CDR1 MNHEY, CDR2 SVGAGI. The V segment lost 7 bases and the J segment 13 bases; nucleotides outside the gene matches: 10. The CDR3 contains 14 residues. The DNA of the CDR3 is TGTGCCAGCATTGGGACTAGCGGGACAGAGACCCAGTTCTTC. Protein product: CASIGTSGTETQFF.

J is TRBJ2-1 and V is TRBV20-1; 8 positions match TRBD2. The CDR3 spans 16 residues. Germline assignment: CDR1 DFQATT and CDR2 SNEGSKA (reference sequence). The V gene end was trimmed by 6 bases and the J gene end by 5 bases; junction bases not matched to a gene: 15. CDR3 bases: TGCAGTGCACCAACCAGGATAGCGGGACCGAACAATGAGCAGTTCTTC. Protein: CSAPTRIAGPNNEQFF.

This clonotype was found a few times. The chain is built from TRBV10-3 and TRBJ2-6; perhaps TRBD1 as D (5 bases). V lost 3 bases and J lost 1, with 16 bases in between. Germline values: CDR1 ENHRY, CDR2 SYGVKD. The CDR3 extends over 18 amino acids. CDR3 sequence reads: CAISDPDVAGSGANVLTF. The CDR3 region has the DNA TGTGCCATCAGTGATCCGGATGTCGCAGGGTCTGGGGCCAACGTCCTGACTTTC.

This clonotype was counted a single time. The chain combines TRBV9 with TRBJ2-1, with a possible D match to TRBD2 (5 bases). Judging by the DNA end, TRBJ2-7 fits better; the J call may be wrong. CDR1 SGDLS and CDR2 YYNGEE come from the germline V gene. CDR3 length: 15 residues. DNA for the CDR3: TGTGCCAGCAGCGTAGGTGCTAGCTCCTACAATGAGCAGTACTTC. Translation: CASSVGASSYNEQYF.

V gene TRBV20-1 combines with J gene TRBJ2-1; no reliable D call. There are 11 residues in the CDR3. V lost 1 base, J lost 8 bases, and 6 bases lay in between. CDR1 is DFQATT and CDR2 is SNEGSKA in the germline V gene (reference sequence). The CDR3 coding sequence is TGCAGTGCTAGAGTCAGGTATGAGCAGTTCTTC. Residues: CSARVRYEQFF.

The chain recombines TRBV20-1 with TRBJ2-6; either TRBD1 or TRBD2 may supply D (5 bases each). In germline, CDR1 is DFQATT, CDR2 SNEGSKA (reference sequence). This CDR3 spans 16 amino acids. V gave up 6 bases and J gave up 2 bases, with 17 bases separating them. The CDR3 region is CSARDVRVAGANVLTF. For the CDR3, the DNA is TGCAGTGCCCGGGACGTAAGAGTAGCTGGGGCCAACGTCCTGACTTTC.

V gene TRBV4-1 combines with J gene TRBJ2-3; 9 nucleotides match TRBD1. Looked up from germline, CDR1 is MGHRA and CDR2 is YSYEKL. After removal of 2 bases from V and 2 bases from J, the junction contained 5 bases not matched to a gene. The CDR3 extends over 16 amino acids. The CDR3 bases are TGCGCCAGCAGCCAACGACAGGGGGGATTCACAGATACGCAGTATTTT. Translation: CASSQRQGGFTDTQYF.

This clonotype was seen more than once but under ten times. The chain couples TRBV10-1 to TRBJ2-5; D is unresolved. V dropped 2 bases and J dropped 5 bases, with 12 bases sitting between them. CDR1 WNHNN and CDR2 SYGVQD come from the germline V gene (reference sequence). The CDR3 is made up of 14 amino acids. The CDR3 spells CASSEGTLGETQYF. Written as DNA, the CDR3 is TGCGCCAGCAGTGAGGGTACACTGGGGGAGACCCAGTACTTC.

This clonotype has only a few counts. CDR3 residues: CASKKSSGNTIYF. The CDR3 bases are TGTGCCAGCAAAAAGAGCTCTGGAAACACCATATATTTT. This chain connects TRBV3-1 to TRBJ1-3; D is undetermined. Trimming pared 7 bases from V and 0 bases from J, leaving 7 bases between. The CDR3 runs to 13 residues. Looked up from germline, CDR1 is LGHDT and CDR2 is YNNKEL (reference sequence).

The rearrangement links TRBV9 to TRBJ2-5; 7 nucleotides match TRBD1. The CDR3 is made up of 15 amino acids. Germline lookup yields CDR1 SGDLS and CDR2 YYNGEE. V shed 3 bases and J 5 bases; nucleotides not matched to a gene: 10. CDR3 nucleotide sequence: TGTGCCAGCAGCGGGACAGGAAGGAGCTGGGAGACCCAGTACTTC. Amino acid sequence: CASSGTGRSWETQYF.

About this clonotype: A junction boundary mismatches the germline segment, possibly from a read error. The chain employs TRBV7-9 and TRBJ2-1; 8 nucleotides align to TRBD2. The CDR3 sequence is 15 residues long. Germline CDR1 SEHNR, CDR2 FQNEAQ (reference sequence). The CDR3 protein is CASSIAAGGRDEQFF. CDR3 nucleotides: TGTGCCAGCAGCATAGCGGCGGGAGGTCGGGATGAGCAGTTCTTC.

For this clonotype: With a much larger clone just one base away, this may be a read error. This chain uses TRBV27 with TRBJ1-4, with D uncertain. The ends were cut back, 4 bases at V and 3 bases at J, with 12 bases in the middle. In germline, CDR1 is MNHEY, CDR2 SMNVEV (reference sequence). The CDR3 is 15 amino acids. The chain's CDR3 is CASSSLTTPNEKLFF. The DNA for the CDR3 is TGTGCCAGCAGTTCCCTGACAACCCCTAATGAAAAACTGTTTTTT.

The V gene is TRBV20-1, the J gene TRBJ2-3, with 9 bases fitting TRBD2. V lost 3 bases to trimming and J lost 4 bases; unmatched junction nucleotides: 5. Germline V gene sequence: CDR1 DFQATT, CDR2 SNEGSKA (reference sequence). The CDR3 consists of 14 residues. CDR3 residues: CSASRTSEADTQYF. In DNA form, the CDR3 reads TGCAGTGCTAGCCGGACTAGCGAGGCAGATACGCAGTATTTT.

This clonotype was seen a handful of times. The chain recombines TRBV2 with TRBJ2-5, with TRBD2 matching 9 bases. V lost 7 bases to trimming and J lost 2 bases; unmatched junction nucleotides: 5. Germline-derived CDR1 and CDR2 are SNHLY and FYNNEI. The CDR3 runs 14 residues. The CDR3 region has the DNA TGTGCCAGCACCCCGGGACTAGCTCAAGAGACCCAGTACTTC. Its protein product is CASTPGLAQETQYF.

Notes on this clonotype: It may be a read error: a sequence one base away is much more abundant. The chain combines TRBV6-5 with TRBJ2-7; D gene uncertain. V was pared by 2 bases and J by 2 bases, with 7 bases between. CDR1 MNHEY and CDR2 SVGAGI come from the germline V gene. The CDR3 is 13 residues long. In DNA, the CDR3 is TGTGCCAGCAGTTACGGGCGGACCTACGAGCAGTACTTC. It specifies CASSYGRTYEQYF.

V and J are TRBV28 and TRBJ2-7; D is ambiguous. Looked up from germline, CDR1 is MDHEN and CDR2 is SYDVKM. Trimming shortened V by 6 bases and J by 2 bases, and 11 bases separated the two germline ends. There are 13 residues in the CDR3. The CDR3 region has the DNA TGTGCCAGCAGCCAGGAATGGGCCTACGAGCAGTACTTC. Encoded protein: CASSQEWAYEQYF.